A single sample gave rise to the 7 T cell receptor beta chains below, sequenced in a study of blood T cell repertoires in COVID-19. The repertoire was sequenced with immunoSEQ multiplex PCR; TCRdb's copy has only in-frame clones and lacks some. This sample has about 10,000 clones, with 80% to 90% found just once. The specimen was peripheral blood. These receptors came from a human donor in a cohort sampled during active COVID-19.

In its sample, this clone was seen once. The chain links TRBV19 to TRBJ1-1, with 7 positions matching TRBD1. V shed 4 bases, J shed 1 base, and the junction held 6 bases outside the gene matches. The CDR3 loop spans 15 amino acids. Germline CDR1 reads LNHDA; CDR2 reads SQIVND (reference sequence). The CDR3 is CASSRNRGKNTEAFF. As DNA, the CDR3 is TGTGCCAGTAGTAGAAACAGGGGTAAGAACACTGAAGCTTTCTTT.

The gene calls are TRBV21-1 and TRBJ2-3; the table's D call, TRBD1, has no DNA check behind it. TRBV21-1 is described as a pseudogene. The CDR3 length is 13 residues. The CDR3 is CASSKVAVDTQYF. The CDR3 nucleotides are TGTGCCAGCAGCAAAGTGGCCGTAGATACGCAGTATTTT.

This clone is a singleton in its sample. The chain employs TRBV9 and TRBJ2-3, with 7 bases aligning to TRBD1. CDR3 length: 17 residues. After removal of 0 bases from V and 1 base from J, the junction contained 8 bases not matched to a gene. Germline values: CDR1 SGDLS, CDR2 YYNGEE. This CDR3 is CASSVDTGAGRTDTQYF. The DNA of the CDR3 is TGTGCCAGCAGCGTAGACACAGGGGCAGGACGCACAGATACGCAGTATTTT.

The chain couples TRBV5-1 to TRBJ1-3; possibly TRBD1 for D (5 bases). V lost 7 bases, J lost 2 bases, and 10 bases lay in between. The CDR3 consists of 13 residues. Germline CDR1 and CDR2: SGHRS and YFSETQ. The CDR3 region is CASRAGPGNTIYF. As DNA, the CDR3 is TGCGCCAGCCGGGCGGGGCCTGGAAACACCATATATTTT.

This clone was seen a handful of times. The chain employs TRBV4-3 and TRBJ2-3, with TRBD2 matching over 9 bases. The CDR3 loop spans 18 amino acids. Germline V gene sequence: CDR1 LGHNA, CDR2 YSLEER. V was pared by 0 bases and J by 2 bases, with 9 bases of the junction left unmatched. The CDR3 DNA reads as TGCGCCAGCAGCCAAGATATAAGCGGGGGGCCTTACACAGATACGCAGTATTTT. It encodes CASSQDISGGPYTDTQYF.

V usage is TRBV10-3 and J usage is TRBJ2-1; TRBD1 is a possible D gene (5 bases). The CDR3 spans 12 residues. Germline-derived CDR1 and CDR2 are ENHRY and SYGVKD. With 5 bases removed from V and 6 bases from J, the gap between germline ends came to 8 bases. The CDR3 sequence: CAISNQGNEQFF. In DNA, the CDR3 is TGTGCCATCAGTAACCAGGGCAATGAGCAGTTCTTC.

The chain carries TRBV28 and TRBJ1-5; 7 nucleotides line up with TRBD1. The germline V gene encodes CDR1 MDHEN and CDR2 SYDVKM. J lost 4 bases, V lost 5 bases, and 8 bases had no gene match. The CDR3 covers 15 residues. The CDR3 loop reads CASSPRTGKNQPQHF. CDR3 DNA sequence: TGTGCCAGCAGTCCCCGGACAGGAAAGAATCAGCCCCAGCATTTT.